This TCR beta chain was identified during a study of shared clonotypes between healthy human individuals. The CDR3 totals 14 residues. Germline lookup yields CDR1 SGHDN and CDR2 FVKESK. Trimming pared 2 bases from V and 12 bases from J, leaving 17 bases between. Sequencing was performed with immunoSEQ multiplex PCR; in TCRdb, only in-frame clones are kept and a portion is missing. The repertoire holds over 2 million clones, with just under 95% as singletons. Donors comprised healthy HIV-negative adults lacking recent acute infections or vaccinations. The chain combines TRBV14 with TRBJ2-1; D may be TRBD2 (6 bases). This TCR was recovered from a man between 18 and 35 years old in good health. Some clones in this sample may be carry-over from other donors' samples. The sequenced material came from naive CD4+ T cells from PBMCs. As for subset: CD45RA+ positively selected. The CDR3 DNA is TGTGCCAGCAGCCAACCGGGACTCTACCTGTGGCAGTTCTTC. This gives the protein CASSQPGLYLWQFF.